Listed here are 32 T cell receptor beta chains from one sample, sequenced in a study of blood T cell repertoires in COVID-19 (TCRdb year 2020). The library was generated by the immunoSEQ multiplex PCR assay. TCRdb provides this immuneACCESS table in a form limited to in-frame rearrangements. Some clones are lacking; in checked studies, under half of them reflect an unresolved V gene, and why the rest are absent is not known. The sample records roughly 160,000 clones, roughly 93% of which are singletons. The top ten constitute around 5% of the sample. Source material: peripheral blood. Every receptor here comes from a young man with COVID-19, enrolled during active disease.

This clone showed up just once. CDR3 coding DNA: TGTGCCACCAGCAGAGGACAGAAATCCACAGATACGCAGTATTTT. Its translation is CATSRGQKSTDTQYF. The chain has TRBV15 and TRBJ2-3, with D tentatively TRBD1 (5 bases). This CDR3 comprises 15 residues. V was clipped by 1 base and J by 2 bases, with 10 bases between them. The germline gives CDR1 LNHNV, CDR2 YYDKDF (reference sequence).

V usage is TRBV12-3 or TRBV12-4 and J usage is TRBJ2-1; D ambiguous. Trimming left V 3 bases short and J 7 bases short, with 10 bases between. The CDR3 is made up of 13 amino acids. The CDR3 here is CASSFSRMNEQFF. CDR3 DNA: TGTGCCAGCAGTTTTTCTAGAATGAATGAGCAGTTCTTC.

The V call is TRBV6-5, the J call TRBJ2-5, with 9 nucleotides matching TRBD1. Germline CDR1 MNHEY, CDR2 SVGAGI. The CDR3 covers 15 residues. J lost 4 bases, V lost 5 bases, and 8 bases had no gene match. The CDR3 protein is CASSRTGVSGETQYF. The CDR3 coding sequence is TGTGCCAGCAGTCGGACAGGGGTGTCAGGAGAGACCCAGTACTTC.

The rearrangement links TRBV19 to TRBJ2-5, with 9 nucleotides matching TRBD1. The germline V gene has CDR1 LNHDA and CDR2 SQIVND (reference sequence). The CDR3 runs 15 residues. V was pared by 3 bases and J by 5 bases, with 7 bases of the junction left unmatched. The CDR3 spells CASSIAQGAVETQYF. The CDR3 DNA sequence: TGTGCCAGTAGTATTGCACAGGGGGCGGTTGAGACCCAGTACTTC. Based on the CDR3 plus reference TRBV19 and TRBJ2-5, the full variable domain is DGGITQSPKYLFRKEGQNVTLSCEQNLNHDAMYWYRQDPGQGLRLIYYSQIVNDFQKGDIAEGYSVSREKKESFPLTVTSAQKNPTAFYLCASSIAQGAVETQYFGPGTRLLVL.

As regards this clone: Relative to the germline gene, one junction end is altered; a read error may explain this. The chain recombines TRBV18 with TRBJ1-4; no definite D call. The CDR3 length is 16 residues. CDR1 and CDR2 from the germline V gene are KGHSH and LQKENI. The CDR3 nucleotides are TGTGCCAGCTCACTCTCTAAGACGGGGAGGAATGAAAAACTGCTTTTT. Encoded protein: CASSLSKTGRNEKLLF.

This chain links TRBV10-3 with TRBJ2-6, with D maybe TRBD2 (5 bases). V lost 6 bases and J 0 bases, leaving 15 bases between the germline ends. The germline V gene encodes CDR1 ENHRY and CDR2 SYGVKD. This CDR3 has 17 residues. The CDR3 sequence is CAISLVGEFSGANVLTF. CDR3 coding DNA: TGTGCCATCAGCCTGGTCGGGGAATTCTCTGGGGCCAACGTCCTGACTTTC.

The chain combines TRBV29-1 with TRBJ2-7; the D is unclear. Looked up from germline, CDR1 is SQVTM and CDR2 is ANQGSEA. Trimming removed 6 bases from V and 2 bases from J, with 5 bases in between. The CDR3 spans 10 residues. The CDR3 coding sequence is TGCAGCGTCAAAACCTACGAGCAGTACTTC. As protein: CSVKTYEQYF.

This sequence joins TRBV12-3 or TRBV12-4 and TRBJ1-6; D gene unclear. The CDR3 sequence is 13 residues long. Deletions cut 3 bases from V and 10 bases from J, with 10 bases between. The CDR3 nucleotides are TGTGCCAGCAGTTTTGACGACGGGTCACCCCTCCACTTT. It is translated as CASSFDDGSPLHF.

J is TRBJ2-2 and V is TRBV6-1; possible D gene TRBD2, 5 bases. Germline V gene data show CDR1 as MNHNS and CDR2 as SASEGT. The CDR3 length is 14 residues. V was shortened by 0 bases and J by 6 bases, with 8 bases between the two germline ends. CDR3 region: CASSEATSSGELFF. As DNA, the CDR3 is TGTGCCAGCAGTGAAGCCACTAGTTCCGGGGAGCTGTTTTTT.

This clone is a singleton in its sample. The gene calls are TRBV5-6 and TRBJ2-7; 8 bases agree with TRBD2. Germline assignment: CDR1 SGHDT and CDR2 YYEEEE. This CDR3 region has 13 residues. V gave up 9 bases and J gave up 0 bases; unmatched junction bases: 5. CDR3 DNA sequence: TGTGCCACAAAGCGGGGGAGCTCCTACGAGCAGTACTTC. Its protein product is CATKRGSSYEQYF.

In its sample, this clone was seen once. This chain joins TRBV9 and TRBJ2-7; 8 bases match TRBD1. With V trimmed by 5 bases and J by 2 bases, 12 bases remained unmatched. The length of the CDR3 is 16 residues. Looked up from germline, CDR1 is SGDLS and CDR2 is YYNGEE. The CDR3 protein is CASSRQGSGSAYEQYF. CDR3 bases: TGTGCCAGCAGTAGACAGGGGTCGGGGTCTGCCTACGAGCAGTACTTC. The variable domain in full, with the rest retrieved from reference TRBV9 and TRBJ2-7, is DSGVTQTPKHLITATGQRVTLRCSPRSGDLSVYWYQQSLDQGLQFLIQYYNGEERAKGNILERFSAQQFPDLHSELNLSSLELGDSALYFCASSRQGSGSAYEQYFGPGTRLTVT.

This clone has just one count. The V gene is TRBV10-2, the J gene TRBJ2-7, with 7 bases fitting TRBD2. The germline gives CDR1 WSHSY, CDR2 SAAADI. CDR3 length: 12 residues. V lost 6 bases, J lost 5 bases, and 4 bases stayed unmatched. The CDR3 DNA follows: TGCGCCAGCAGCGGCGGGGGTGACGAGCAGTACTTC. Translated: CASSGGGDEQYF.

This clone was observed a few times. The chain links TRBV12-3 or TRBV12-4 to TRBJ1-1; 8 nucleotides agree with TRBD1. This CDR3 has 13 amino acids. J lost 6 bases, V lost 7 bases, and 7 bases had no gene match. The CDR3 sequence: CASTNDRGPEAFF. Written as DNA, the CDR3 is TGTGCCAGCACCAACGACAGGGGCCCTGAAGCTTTCTTT.

This rearrangement joins TRBV7-2 to TRBJ2-7; D ambiguous. The CDR3 length is 12 residues. Between the trimmed V and J ends, which lost 4 bases and 6 bases, there was a span of 10 bases. The germline CDR1 and CDR2 sequences are SGHTA and FQGNSA. DNA of the CDR3: TGTGCCAGCAGCTCGCCGACGGGCGAGCAGTACTTC. Amino acids: CASSSPTGEQYF.

V usage is TRBV20-1 and J usage is TRBJ2-5; D not certain. The CDR3 loop spans 11 amino acids. The germline V and J ends were trimmed by 5 bases and 0 bases, with 4 bases remaining between them. Per the germline V gene, CDR1 is DFQATT and CDR2 is SNEGSKA (reference sequence). The CDR3 region is CSAQDQETQYF. In nucleotides, the CDR3 is TGCAGTGCTCAGGACCAAGAGACCCAGTACTTC.

The chain employs TRBV7-2 and TRBJ2-5; unclear D gene. V was pared by 5 bases and J by 5 bases, with 21 bases between. Germline values: CDR1 SGHTA, CDR2 FQGNSA. This CDR3 is 16 amino acids long. The CDR3 loop is CASSEERVESWETQYF. The DNA of the CDR3 is TGTGCCAGCAGCGAGGAGAGAGTGGAGAGCTGGGAGACCCAGTACTTC.

This clone was counted a single time. The chain is built from TRBV14 and TRBJ2-7; the match to TRBD2 covers 7 bases. The J segment lost 4 bases and the V segment lost 0 bases, leaving 6 bases of the junction unmatched. Germline V CDR1 and CDR2: SGHDN, FVKESK. The CDR3 has 15 residues. The CDR3 sequence: CASSQDGRGLYEQYF. CDR3 sequence (DNA): TGTGCCAGCAGCCAAGATGGGAGGGGTCTATACGAGCAGTACTTC.

The V gene is TRBV30, the J gene TRBJ2-7, with D possibly TRBD2 on 6 matching bases. Germline lookup yields CDR1 GTSNPN and CDR2 SVGIG (reference sequence). The CDR3 is made up of 17 amino acids. The V end lost 4 bases, the J end lost 1 base, and 23 bases lay between the germline ends. The CDR3, as DNA: TGTGCCTGGACTGCGGGACGTCTAGAGCGTTCTTCCTACGAGCAGTACTTC. The encoded protein is CAWTAGRLERSSYEQYF.

The chain is built from TRBV28 and TRBJ1-1; TRBD1 matches 7 bases. The ends lost 4 bases at V and 0 bases at J; junction bases unmatched: 5. This CDR3 is built from 15 residues. Looked up from germline, CDR1 is MDHEN and CDR2 is SYDVKM. In DNA form, the CDR3 reads TGTGCCAGCAGTTCAGGGGGTAACATGAACACTGAAGCTTTCTTT. Its protein product is CASSSGGNMNTEAFF.

The chain couples TRBV28 to TRBJ2-1; 7 bases fit TRBD2. The CDR3 runs 18 residues. Germline V lookup: CDR1 MDHEN, CDR2 SYDVKM. V shed 6 bases, J shed 6 bases, and the junction held 20 bases outside the gene matches. CDR3 sequence: CASSPQRSGTINSNEQFF. In nucleotides, the CDR3 is TGTGCCAGCAGCCCTCAGCGCAGCGGGACCATAAATTCCAATGAGCAGTTCTTC. Complete variable domain (other parts from reference TRBV28 and TRBJ2-1): DVKVTQSSRYLVKRTGEKVFLECVQDMDHENMFWYRQDPGLGLRLIYFSYDVKMKEKGDIPEGYSVSREKKERFSLILESASTNQTSMYLCASSPQRSGTINSNEQFFGPGTRLTVL.

The rearrangement uses TRBV10-3 and TRBJ2-2, with D unresolved. Germline loops: CDR1 ENHRY, CDR2 SYGVKD. Trimming pared 6 bases from V and 1 base from J, leaving 9 bases between. The CDR3 totals 14 residues. The CDR3 reads CAIRPGLNTGELFF. The CDR3 DNA reads TGTGCCATCAGGCCCGGGTTGAACACCGGGGAGCTGTTTTTT.

This chain connects TRBV15 to TRBJ2-1; 14 bases agree with TRBD2. The V gene end was trimmed by 0 bases and the J gene end by 8 bases; junction bases not matched to a gene: 6. The CDR3 extends over 17 amino acids. The V gene's germline CDR1 is LNHNV and CDR2 YYDKDF (reference sequence). The CDR3, as DNA: TGTGCCACCAGCAGAGATGGGACTAGCGGGAGTAGTTATGAGCAGTTCTTC. Its protein product is CATSRDGTSGSSYEQFF.

The chain couples TRBV28 to TRBJ1-6; a weak D match, TRBD1 (6 bases). V lost 6 bases, J lost 7 bases, and 19 bases lay in between. This CDR3 has 16 residues. Germline V lookup: CDR1 MDHEN, CDR2 SYDVKM. CDR3 bases: TGTGCCAGCAGACCTGGACAGTTACAAGGGAATTCACCCCTCCACTTT. Translation: CASRPGQLQGNSPLHF. The entire variable domain, with the rest obtained from reference TRBV28 and TRBJ1-6, is as follows: DVKVTQSSRYLVKRTGEKVFLECVQDMDHENMFWYRQDPGLGLRLIYFSYDVKMKEKGDIPEGYSVSREKKERFSLILESASTNQTSMYLCASRPGQLQGNSPLHFGNGTRLTVT.

The rearrangement uses TRBV9 and TRBJ1-3; the D is unclear. Per the germline V gene, CDR1 is SGDLS and CDR2 is YYNGEE. The V end was cut by 0 bases, the J end by 3 bases, with 10 bases between. The CDR3 spans 15 residues. DNA for the CDR3: TGTGCCAGCAGCGTAGATTGGGGAGTTGGAAACACCATATATTTT. Its protein is CASSVDWGVGNTIYF. Looking up the rest from reference TRBV9 and TRBJ1-3 gives the full variable domain: DSGVTQTPKHLITATGQRVTLRCSPRSGDLSVYWYQQSLDQGLQFLIQYYNGEERAKGNILERFSAQQFPDLHSELNLSSLELGDSALYFCASSVDWGVGNTIYFGEGSWLTVV.

The V gene is TRBV3-1 (or the pseudogene TRBV3-2), the J gene TRBJ2-5; D unresolved. From germline, CDR1 is LGHDT and CDR2 YNNKEL (reference sequence). V was clipped by 0 bases and J by 1 base, with 9 bases between them. The CDR3 spans 15 residues. DNA for the CDR3: TGTGCCAGCAGCCAAGATTTGGGCGTCCAAGAGACCCAGTACTTC. Residues: CASSQDLGVQETQYF.

J is TRBJ2-7 and V is TRBV28; weak D call: TRBD2 (5 bases). The CDR3 runs 15 residues. Germline lookup yields CDR1 MDHEN and CDR2 SYDVKM. The V and J ends lost 7 bases and 2 bases respectively, with 18 bases between them. The CDR3 protein is CASTGYPRATYEQYF. As DNA, the CDR3 is TGTGCCAGCACGGGGTACCCTCGGGCCACCTACGAGCAGTACTTC.

The chain employs TRBV9 and TRBJ2-1, with a possible D match to TRBD2 (6 bases). Trimming cost V 4 bases and J 2 bases, with 13 bases left between them. There are 15 residues in the CDR3. Looked up from germline, CDR1 is SGDLS and CDR2 is YYNGEE. Here the CDR3 DNA reads TGTGCCAGCAGCCCCCAGCGGAGGGCCTACAATGAGCAGTTCTTC. This gives the protein CASSPQRRAYNEQFF.

The chain joins TRBV13 to TRBJ2-2; 9 positions agree with TRBD1. Germline V gene lookup returns CDR1 PRHDT and CDR2 FYEKMQ (reference sequence). V trimming: 5 bases; J trimming: 5 bases; junction bases outside the gene matches: 9. CDR3 length equals 16 residues. CDR3 in amino acids: CASSPKPGQGTGELFF. The CDR3 DNA is TGTGCCAGCAGCCCAAAACCGGGACAGGGAACCGGGGAGCTGTTTTTT.

The V call is TRBV9, the J call TRBJ1-1; D might be TRBD1 (6 bases). The ends were cut back, 4 bases at V and 1 base at J, with 14 bases in the middle. Germline V gene sequence: CDR1 SGDLS, CDR2 YYNGEE. CDR3 length: 15 amino acids. CDR3 sequence reads: CASSPAGTRNTEAFF. The CDR3 DNA reads TGTGCCAGCAGCCCCGCCGGGACAAGGAACACTGAAGCTTTCTTT.

The chain links TRBV11-3 to TRBJ2-1; 7 bases are a match to TRBD2. With V trimmed by 2 bases and J by 4 bases, 5 bases remained unmatched. The CDR3 contains 15 residues. Germline CDR1 is SGHNT and CDR2 is YENEEA. CDR3 residues: CASSLSGDMYNEQFF. The CDR3 DNA follows: TGTGCCAGCAGCTTAAGCGGGGATATGTACAATGAGCAGTTCTTC.

The chain carries TRBV6-2 or TRBV6-3 and TRBJ1-5, with 7 nucleotides matching TRBD1. This CDR3 is 22 amino acids long. V lost 6 bases, J lost 2 bases, and 28 bases stayed unmatched. The germline V gene has CDR1 MNHEY and CDR2 SVGEGT. CDR3 DNA: TGTGCCAGCAGCCCCTTAGGCCACAGGGGATCCCCCAGACCGTATGGCAATCAGCCCCAGCATTTT. Its translation is CASSPLGHRGSPRPYGNQPQHF.

The chain links TRBV7-8 to TRBJ1-2; 10 nucleotides line up with TRBD1. Trimming cost V 4 bases and J 4 bases; bases outside gene matches: 9. This CDR3 has 16 residues. The germline V gene has CDR1 SGHVS and CDR2 FQNEAQ. In DNA, the CDR3 is TGTGCCAGCAGCTCCCTCGGGACAGGGGTACCCTATGGCTACACCTTC. It translates to CASSSLGTGVPYGYTF. The variable domain in full, completed from reference TRBV7-8 and TRBJ1-2, reads GAGVSQSPRYKVAKRGQDVALRCDPISGHVSLFWYQQALGQGPEFLTYFQNEAQLDKSGLPSDRFFAERPEGSVSTLKIQRTQQEDSAVYLCASSSLGTGVPYGYTFGSGTRLTVV.